This T cell receptor (beta chain) was captured in a study of radiation and T cells in renal cell carcinoma. Points from the study as a whole: In blood, top tumor clones expanded by 2 weeks, shrinking by 4. Baseline intratumoral clonotype presence is unknown without pretreatment biopsies.

As regards this clone: The antigen remains undetermined.

The CDR3 runs 15 residues. From germline, CDR1 is MDHEN and CDR2 SYDVKM. Trimming left V 7 bases short and J 1 base short, with 14 bases between. Time point meaning: blood 2 weeks post-SBRT. Treatment noted: 15 Gy SBRT to primary tumor, nephrectomy 4 weeks later. Blood was sampled at baseline, 2 weeks and 4 weeks after SBRT. This table comes from immunoSEQ multiplex PCR, and its TCRdb copy is limited to in-frame clones, with some not included. Of around 130,000 clones listed, about 81% were seen once; the top ten hold approximately 2%. The clonotype originates from a woman aged 55-69 years with renal cell carcinoma. The sequenced sample was blood, obtained from a patient whose treatment included radiotherapy and nephrectomy. V and J are TRBV28 and TRBJ1-5, with D maybe TRBD1 (5 bases). CDR3 DNA sequence: TGTGCCAGCACCGCGGCTGGGGGAAGCAATCAGCCCCAGCATTTT. This translates into CASTAAGGSNQPQHF.